This entry lists 14 T cell receptor beta chains sequenced from one sample in a study of response to subunit inactivated influenza vaccine. TCRdb reprocessed the RT-PCR reads via MiXCR and lists one record per CDR3 protein. The data contain more than 400,000 distinct CDR3 sequences, more than 7% of them seen just once; the ten biggest clones take up over 10%. The specimen was PBMCs from blood, collected 23 months after vaccination. Every receptor here comes from a man aged 50 to 69 who received an inactivated influenza vaccine.

The chain employs TRBV7-2 and TRBJ2-5, with TRBD2 identical over 11 bases. After removal of 4 bases from V and 1 base from J, the junction contained 8 bases not matched to a gene. Germline CDR1 and CDR2: SGHTA and FQGNSA. The CDR3 covers 17 residues. For the CDR3, the DNA is TGTGCCAGCAGCTCAGGGACTAGCGGAAGCCGCCAAGAGACCCAGTACTTC. It translates to CASSSGTSGSRQETQYF.

The V and J genes are TRBV13 and TRBJ1-1; 8 positions match TRBD1. In germline, CDR1 is PRHDT, CDR2 FYEKMQ (reference sequence). The CDR3 runs to 18 residues. With V trimmed by 5 bases and J by 6 bases, 20 bases remained unmatched. The CDR3 DNA is TGTGCCAGCAGCCAAATTGCCAGCGGACAGGGAGGATGGGCTGAAGCTTTCTTT. Protein: CASSQIASGQGGWAEAFF.

As regards this clonotype: This could be a read error, since a much larger clone is one nucleotide away. The chain uses TRBV7-2 and TRBJ2-7; 10 nucleotides agree with TRBD1. The CDR3 length is 16 residues. The germline V gene encodes CDR1 SGHTA and CDR2 FQGNSA. The DNA of the CDR3 is TGTGCCGGCAGCTTAGATTATTACGGGACAGGGGACGAGCAGTACTTC. Translated, it gives CAGSLDYYGTGDEQYF. Using reference TRBV7-2 and TRBJ2-7 for the parts outside the CDR3, the full variable domain is GAGVSQSPSNKVTEKGKDVELRCDPISGHTALYWYRQSLGQGLEFLIYFQGNSAPDKSGLPSDRFSAERTGGSVSTLTIQRTQQEDSAVYLCAGSLDYYGTGDEQYFGPGTRLTVT.

The V and J genes are TRBV5-1 and TRBJ2-7; D unresolved. Per germline, CDR1 SGHRS and CDR2 YFSETQ. This CDR3 has 14 residues. Trimming left V 4 bases short and J 2 bases short, with 13 bases between. The CDR3, as DNA: TGCGCCAGCAGCCCGGGTGGAGATACCTACGAGCAGTACTTC. This gives the protein CASSPGGDTYEQYF.

This clonotype was recorded a few times. V and J are TRBV20-1 and TRBJ2-1; 10 bases line up with TRBD2. J lost 5 bases, V lost 3 bases, and 10 bases had no gene match. The germline gives CDR1 DFQATT, CDR2 SNEGSKA (reference sequence). CDR3 length: 16 amino acids. The DNA for the CDR3 is TGCAGTGCTAGGGCCCTAGCGGGGGCCGTTAACAATGAGCAGTTCTTC. Translating it yields CSARALAGAVNNEQFF.

This clonotype appeared many times. The V gene is TRBV20-1, the J gene TRBJ2-5; TRBD2 matches 9 bases. Germline V lookup: CDR1 DFQATT, CDR2 SNEGSKA (reference sequence). After removal of 0 bases from V and 2 bases from J, the junction contained 4 bases not matched to a gene. This CDR3 contains 15 residues. Here the CDR3 reads CSARDVTSGQETQYF. In DNA form, the CDR3 reads TGCAGTGCTAGAGATGTGACTAGCGGTCAAGAGACCCAGTACTTC.

A few counts support this clonotype. V usage is TRBV7-2 and J usage is TRBJ2-7; TRBD2 matches 8 bases. Germline V gives CDR1 SGHTA, CDR2 FQGNSA. Trimming took 5 bases from V and 6 from J; bases not matched to a gene: 12. This CDR3 is 15 amino acids long. This CDR3 is CASSHGSGGQAEQYF. In nucleotides, the CDR3 is TGTGCCAGCAGCCATGGCTCGGGGGGGCAGGCCGAGCAGTACTTC.

This clonotype was found many times. The rearrangement uses TRBV7-8 and TRBJ2-3; 9 bases are shared with TRBD2. This CDR3 is 16 amino acids long. Unmatched junction bases numbered 5, after V lost 3 bases and J lost 1 base. Germline V gene sequence: CDR1 SGHVS, CDR2 FQNEAQ. CDR3 coding DNA: TGTGCCAGCAGCTTCCAAGCGGGAGGCGGCACAGATACGCAGTATTTT. This translates into CASSFQAGGGTDTQYF.

There are a few counts of this clonotype. CDR3 sequence reads: CASSPEAGRNQPQHF. The CDR3 nucleotides read TGTGCCAGCTCACCTGAGGCAGGGCGCAATCAGCCCCAGCATTTT. V gene TRBV18 combines with J gene TRBJ1-5, with D tentatively TRBD1 (5 bases). CDR1 and CDR2 (germline): KGHSH, LQKENI. The CDR3 consists of 15 residues. Between the trimmed V and J ends, which lost 3 bases and 2 bases, there was a span of 11 bases.

The chain is built from TRBV20-1 and TRBJ2-4; D gene unclear. Trimming took 0 bases from V and 12 from J, leaving 12 bases between them. Looked up from germline, CDR1 is DFQATT and CDR2 is SNEGSKA (reference sequence). The CDR3 spans 12 residues. The CDR3 sequence is CSARDLASYQYF. CDR3 nucleotides: TGCAGTGCTAGAGATCTCGCGAGCTATCAGTACTTC.

The sample holds a few counts of this clonotype. The CDR3 is CASSPGRGGYQPQHF. The CDR3 nucleotides read TGTGCCAGCAGCCCGGGAAGGGGGGGTTATCAGCCCCAGCATTTT. The chain recombines TRBV5-5 with TRBJ1-5; D perhaps matches TRBD1 (6 bases). The germline V gene encodes CDR1 SGHKS and CDR2 YYEKEE (reference sequence). The CDR3 is 15 amino acids. The V and J ends lost 4 bases and 5 bases respectively, with 16 bases between them.

This clonotype has at least ten counts. The chain links TRBV12-3 or TRBV12-4 to TRBJ1-4, with 10 positions matching TRBD1. This CDR3 is 15 amino acids long. V shed 4 bases and J 6 bases; nucleotides not matched to a gene: 5. Written as DNA, the CDR3 is TGTGCCAGCAGTTCGACAGGGGGCGGATATGAAAAACTGTTTTTT. This codes for CASSSTGGGYEKLFF.

The chain couples TRBV20-1 to TRBJ2-5; 16 bases map to TRBD2. V trimming: 6 bases; J trimming: 2 bases; junction bases outside the gene matches: 15. Germline V gene data show CDR1 as DFQATT and CDR2 as SNEGSKA (reference sequence). This CDR3 is built from 19 residues. CDR3 bases: TGCAGTGCCCCCGGGACTAGCGGGAGGGTCTATCTCGAACAAGAGACCCAGTACTTC. Residues: CSAPGTSGRVYLEQETQYF.

This clonotype came up many times. The chain links TRBV6-2 or TRBV6-3 to TRBJ2-1; D call uncertain. The germline CDR1 and CDR2 sequences are MNHEY and SVGEGT. V was trimmed by 0 bases and J by 0 bases, leaving 12 bases between them. This CDR3 has 17 amino acids. CDR3 DNA sequence: TGTGCCAGCAGTTACTCGCGCTATCGGAGCTCCTACAATGAGCAGTTCTTC. This gives the protein CASSYSRYRSSYNEQFF.